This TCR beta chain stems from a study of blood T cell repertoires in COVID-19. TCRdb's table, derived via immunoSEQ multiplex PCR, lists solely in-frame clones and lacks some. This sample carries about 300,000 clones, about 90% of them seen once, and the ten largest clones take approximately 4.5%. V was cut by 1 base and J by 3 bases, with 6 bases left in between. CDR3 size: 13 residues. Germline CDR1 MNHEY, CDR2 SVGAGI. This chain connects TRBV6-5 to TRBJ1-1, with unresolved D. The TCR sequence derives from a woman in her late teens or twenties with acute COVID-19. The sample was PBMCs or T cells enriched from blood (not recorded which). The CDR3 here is CASSYWLDTEAFF. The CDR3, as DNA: TGTGCCAGCAGTTACTGGCTGGACACTGAAGCTTTCTTT.